This record concerns one T cell receptor beta chain sequence. This specimen comes from a study of cytomegalovirus exposure and HLA in healthy donors. The PCR had 60 Vbeta and 13 Jbeta primers. Sequencing used immunoSEQ multiplex PCR; TCRdb keeps in-frame clones, though not all of them. The sample has around 140,000 clones; approximately 82% are singletons. CDR1 is PRHDT and CDR2 is FYEKMQ in the germline V gene (reference sequence). The length of the CDR3 is 15 residues. V was clipped by 5 bases and J by 5 bases; unmatched bases: 5. The sequencing sample was made of PBMCs. The chain recombines TRBV13 with TRBJ2-5, with 13 bases identical to TRBD2. The source is a female donor in good health and CMV-seronegative. This chain's CDR3 is CASSPTSGRAETQYF. The CDR3 bases are TGTGCCAGCAGCCCCACTAGCGGGAGGGCCGAGACCCAGTACTTC.